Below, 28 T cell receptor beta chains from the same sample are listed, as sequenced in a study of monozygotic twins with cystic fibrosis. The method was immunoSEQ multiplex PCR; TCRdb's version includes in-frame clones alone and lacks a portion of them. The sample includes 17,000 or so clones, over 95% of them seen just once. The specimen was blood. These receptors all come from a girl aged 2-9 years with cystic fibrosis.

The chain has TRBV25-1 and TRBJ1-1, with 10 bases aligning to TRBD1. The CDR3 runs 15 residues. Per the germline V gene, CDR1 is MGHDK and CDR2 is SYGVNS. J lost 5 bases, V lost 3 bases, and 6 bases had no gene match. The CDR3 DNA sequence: TGTGCCAGCAGTGAGCAGGGACAGGGGTGGACTGAAGCTTTCTTT. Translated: CASSEQGQGWTEAFF. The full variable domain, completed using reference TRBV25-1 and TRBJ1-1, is EADIYQTPRYLVIGTGKKITLECSQTMGHDKMYWYQQDPGMELHLIHYSYGVNSTEKGDLSSESTVSRIRTEHFPLTLESARPSHTSQYLCASSEQGQGWTEAFFGQGTRLTVV.

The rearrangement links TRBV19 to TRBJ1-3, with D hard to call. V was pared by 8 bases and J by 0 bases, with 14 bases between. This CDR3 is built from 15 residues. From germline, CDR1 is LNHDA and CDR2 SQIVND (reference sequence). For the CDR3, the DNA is TGTGCCAGTGAGGTAAATGGGGACTCTGGAAACACCATATATTTT. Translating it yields CASEVNGDSGNTIYF.

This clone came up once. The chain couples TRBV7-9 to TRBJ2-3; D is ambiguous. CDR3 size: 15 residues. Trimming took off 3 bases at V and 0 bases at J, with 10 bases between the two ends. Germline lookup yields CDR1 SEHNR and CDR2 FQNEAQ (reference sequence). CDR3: CASSFRVGSTDTQYF. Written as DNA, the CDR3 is TGTGCCAGCAGCTTTAGGGTGGGGAGCACAGATACGCAGTATTTT.

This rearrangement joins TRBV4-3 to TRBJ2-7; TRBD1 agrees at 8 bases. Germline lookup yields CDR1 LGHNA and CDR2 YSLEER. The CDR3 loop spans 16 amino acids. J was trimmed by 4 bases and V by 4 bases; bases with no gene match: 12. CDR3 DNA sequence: TGCGCCAGCAGCCCCCATGTTCGGGACAGGCGGTACGAGCAGTACTTC. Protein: CASSPHVRDRRYEQYF.

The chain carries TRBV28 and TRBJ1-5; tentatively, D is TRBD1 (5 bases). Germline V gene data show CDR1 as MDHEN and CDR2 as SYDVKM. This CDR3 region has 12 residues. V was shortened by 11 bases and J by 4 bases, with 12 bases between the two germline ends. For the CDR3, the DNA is TGTGCCTCGGGGGGTTTGAATCAGCCCCAGCATTTT. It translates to CASGGLNQPQHF.

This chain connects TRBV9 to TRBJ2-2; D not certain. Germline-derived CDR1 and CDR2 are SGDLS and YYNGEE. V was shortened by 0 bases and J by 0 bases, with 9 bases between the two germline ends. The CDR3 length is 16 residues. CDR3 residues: CASSVVANTNTGELFF. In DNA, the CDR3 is TGTGCCAGCAGCGTAGTTGCCAATACGAACACCGGGGAGCTGTTTTTT. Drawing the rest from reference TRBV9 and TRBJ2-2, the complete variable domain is DSGVTQTPKHLITATGQRVTLRCSPRSGDLSVYWYQQSLDQGLQFLIQYYNGEERAKGNILERFSAQQFPDLHSELNLSSLELGDSALYFCASSVVANTNTGELFFGEGSRLTVL.

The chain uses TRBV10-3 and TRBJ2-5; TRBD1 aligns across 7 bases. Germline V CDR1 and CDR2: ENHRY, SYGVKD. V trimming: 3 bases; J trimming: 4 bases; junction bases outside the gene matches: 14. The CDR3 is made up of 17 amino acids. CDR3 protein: CAISEKTTGPRGETQYF. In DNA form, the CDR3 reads TGTGCCATCAGTGAAAAAACGACAGGGCCGCGAGGAGAGACCCAGTACTTC.

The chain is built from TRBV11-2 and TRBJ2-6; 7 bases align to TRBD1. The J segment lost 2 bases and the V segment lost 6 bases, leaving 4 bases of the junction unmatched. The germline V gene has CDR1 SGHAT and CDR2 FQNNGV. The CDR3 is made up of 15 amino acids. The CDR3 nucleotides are TGTGCCAGCAGGATACAGGGGACTGGGGCCAACGTCCTGACTTTC. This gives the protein CASRIQGTGANVLTF.

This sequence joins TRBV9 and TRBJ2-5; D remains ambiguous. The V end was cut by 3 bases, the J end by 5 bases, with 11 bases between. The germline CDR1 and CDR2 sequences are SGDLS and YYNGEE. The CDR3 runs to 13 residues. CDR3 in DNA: TGTGCCAGCAGCGACCGAACCGGGGAGACCCAGTACTTC. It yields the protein CASSDRTGETQYF.

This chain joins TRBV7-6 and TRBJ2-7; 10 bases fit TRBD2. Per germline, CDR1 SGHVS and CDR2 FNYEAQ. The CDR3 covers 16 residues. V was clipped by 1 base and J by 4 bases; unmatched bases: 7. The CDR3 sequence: CASSLGKLGLAYEQYF. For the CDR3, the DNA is TGTGCCAGCAGCTTAGGGAAATTGGGACTAGCGTACGAGCAGTACTTC.

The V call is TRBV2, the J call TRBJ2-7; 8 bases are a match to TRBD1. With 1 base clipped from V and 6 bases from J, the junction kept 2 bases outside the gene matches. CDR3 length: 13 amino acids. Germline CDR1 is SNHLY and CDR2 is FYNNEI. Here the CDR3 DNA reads TGTGCCAGCAGTGAAGGGACAGGGACCGAGCAGTACTTC. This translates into CASSEGTGTEQYF.

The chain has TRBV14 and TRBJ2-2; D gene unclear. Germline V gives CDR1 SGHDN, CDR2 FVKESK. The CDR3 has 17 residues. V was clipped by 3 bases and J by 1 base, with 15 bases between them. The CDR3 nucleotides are TGTGCCAGCAGCCACAGTCCCCTCCACAGGAACACCGGGGAGCTGTTTTTT. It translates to CASSHSPLHRNTGELFF.

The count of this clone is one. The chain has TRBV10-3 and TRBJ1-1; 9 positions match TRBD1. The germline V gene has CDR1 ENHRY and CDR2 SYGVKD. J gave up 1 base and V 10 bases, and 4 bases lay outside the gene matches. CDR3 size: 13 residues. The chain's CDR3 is CATSGQGNTEAFF. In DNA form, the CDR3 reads TGTGCCACTTCGGGACAGGGGAACACTGAAGCTTTCTTT.

CDR3 in DNA: TGTGCCAGCAGTGATTACCGGACCTATGGCTACACCTTC. Translation gives CASSDYRTYGYTF. The V and J genes are TRBV6-1 and TRBJ1-2; D not certain. CDR1 and CDR2 from the germline V gene are MNHNS and SASEGT. Trimming left V 3 bases short and J 4 bases short, with 9 bases between. CDR3 length: 13 amino acids.

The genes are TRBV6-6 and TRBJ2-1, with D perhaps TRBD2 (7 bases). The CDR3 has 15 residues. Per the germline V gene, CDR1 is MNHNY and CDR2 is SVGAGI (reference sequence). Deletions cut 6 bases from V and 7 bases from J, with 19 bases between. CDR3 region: CASRGGRGPGNEQFF. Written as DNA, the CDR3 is TGTGCCAGCAGAGGCGGGCGGGGGCCCGGGAATGAGCAGTTCTTC.

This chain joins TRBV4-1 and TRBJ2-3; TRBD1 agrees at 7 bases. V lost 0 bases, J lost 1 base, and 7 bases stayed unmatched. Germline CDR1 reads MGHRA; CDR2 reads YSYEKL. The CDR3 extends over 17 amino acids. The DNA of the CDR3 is TGCGCCAGCAGCCAAGATTCGGGGACAGCAGGCACAGATACGCAGTATTTT. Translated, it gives CASSQDSGTAGTDTQYF.

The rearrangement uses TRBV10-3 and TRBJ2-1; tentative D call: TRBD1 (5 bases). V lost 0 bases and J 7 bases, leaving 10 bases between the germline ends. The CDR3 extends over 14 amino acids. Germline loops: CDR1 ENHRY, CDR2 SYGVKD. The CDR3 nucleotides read TGTGCCATCAGTGAGTCGTCCGACAGAAATGAGCAGTTCTTC. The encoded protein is CAISESSDRNEQFF.

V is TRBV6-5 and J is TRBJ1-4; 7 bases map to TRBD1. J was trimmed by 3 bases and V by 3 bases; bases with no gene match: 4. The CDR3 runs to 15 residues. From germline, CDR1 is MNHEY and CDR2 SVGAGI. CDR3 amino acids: CASSYRDSPNEKLFF. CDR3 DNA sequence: TGTGCCAGCAGTTATCGGGACAGCCCTAATGAAAAACTGTTTTTT.

The CDR3 is CAISEGQGNSPLHF. The CDR3 bases are TGTGCCATCAGTGAGGGGCAGGGAAATTCACCCCTCCACTTT. The chain couples TRBV10-3 to TRBJ1-6, with D perhaps matching TRBD1 (5 bases). V was pared by 2 bases and J by 7 bases, with 9 bases between. The germline V gene encodes CDR1 ENHRY and CDR2 SYGVKD. The length of the CDR3 is 14 residues.

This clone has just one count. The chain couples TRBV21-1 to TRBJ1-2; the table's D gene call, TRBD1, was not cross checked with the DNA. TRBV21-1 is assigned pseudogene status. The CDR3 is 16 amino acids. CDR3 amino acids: CASSKAGTGTNYGYTF. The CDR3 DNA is TGTGCCAGCAGCAAAGCGGGAACAGGAACTAACTATGGCTACACCTTC.

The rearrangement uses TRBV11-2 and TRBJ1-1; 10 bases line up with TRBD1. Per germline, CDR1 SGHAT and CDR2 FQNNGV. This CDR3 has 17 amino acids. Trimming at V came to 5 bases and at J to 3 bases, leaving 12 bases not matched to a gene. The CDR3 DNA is TGTGCCAGCAGCACGCTGACAGGGGGCCATGGCGACACTGAAGCTTTCTTT. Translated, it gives CASSTLTGGHGDTEAFF.

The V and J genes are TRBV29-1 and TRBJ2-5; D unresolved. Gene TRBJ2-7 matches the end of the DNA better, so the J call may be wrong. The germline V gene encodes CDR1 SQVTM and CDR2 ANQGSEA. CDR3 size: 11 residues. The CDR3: CSVGGYYEQYF. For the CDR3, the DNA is TGCAGCGTTGGAGGCTACTACGAGCAGTACTTC.

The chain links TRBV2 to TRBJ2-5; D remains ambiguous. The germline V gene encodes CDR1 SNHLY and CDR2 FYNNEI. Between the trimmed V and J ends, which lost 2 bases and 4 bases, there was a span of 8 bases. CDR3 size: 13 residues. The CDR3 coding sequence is TGTGCCAGCAGTGAACTCCAAGGAGAGACCCAGTACTTC. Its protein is CASSELQGETQYF.

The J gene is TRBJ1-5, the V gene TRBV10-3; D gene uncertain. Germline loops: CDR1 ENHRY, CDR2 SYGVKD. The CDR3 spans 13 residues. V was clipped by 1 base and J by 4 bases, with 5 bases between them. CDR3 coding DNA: TGTGCCATCAGTGAGTACCTGAATCAGCCCCAGCATTTT. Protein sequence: CAISEYLNQPQHF.

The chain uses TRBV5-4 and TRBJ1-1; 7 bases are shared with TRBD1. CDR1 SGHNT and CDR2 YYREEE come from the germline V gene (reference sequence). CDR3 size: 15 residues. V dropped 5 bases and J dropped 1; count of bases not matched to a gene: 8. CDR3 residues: CASRTGDPRNTEAFF. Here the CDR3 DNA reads TGTGCCAGCAGAACAGGGGACCCAAGGAACACTGAAGCTTTCTTT.

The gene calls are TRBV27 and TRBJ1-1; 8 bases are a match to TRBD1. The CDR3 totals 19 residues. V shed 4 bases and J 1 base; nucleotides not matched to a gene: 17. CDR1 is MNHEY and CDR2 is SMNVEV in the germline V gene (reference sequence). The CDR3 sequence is CASSSLTRPGGRANTEAFF. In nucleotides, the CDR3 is TGTGCCAGCAGTTCATTAACCCGCCCAGGGGGCCGGGCGAACACTGAAGCTTTCTTT.

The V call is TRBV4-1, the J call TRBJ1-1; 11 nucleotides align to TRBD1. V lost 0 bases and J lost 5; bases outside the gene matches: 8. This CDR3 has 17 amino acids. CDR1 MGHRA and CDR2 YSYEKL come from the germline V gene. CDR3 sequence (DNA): TGCGCCAGCAGCCAAGATCCCAGGACAGGGGGCGTGACTGAAGCTTTCTTT. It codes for CASSQDPRTGGVTEAFF.

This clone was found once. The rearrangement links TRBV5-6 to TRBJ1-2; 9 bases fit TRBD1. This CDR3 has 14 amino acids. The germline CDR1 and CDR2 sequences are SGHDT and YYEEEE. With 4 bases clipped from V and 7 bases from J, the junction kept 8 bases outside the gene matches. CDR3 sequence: CASSPGQGLVGYTF. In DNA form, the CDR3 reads TGTGCCAGCAGCCCGGGACAGGGATTAGTTGGCTACACCTTC.